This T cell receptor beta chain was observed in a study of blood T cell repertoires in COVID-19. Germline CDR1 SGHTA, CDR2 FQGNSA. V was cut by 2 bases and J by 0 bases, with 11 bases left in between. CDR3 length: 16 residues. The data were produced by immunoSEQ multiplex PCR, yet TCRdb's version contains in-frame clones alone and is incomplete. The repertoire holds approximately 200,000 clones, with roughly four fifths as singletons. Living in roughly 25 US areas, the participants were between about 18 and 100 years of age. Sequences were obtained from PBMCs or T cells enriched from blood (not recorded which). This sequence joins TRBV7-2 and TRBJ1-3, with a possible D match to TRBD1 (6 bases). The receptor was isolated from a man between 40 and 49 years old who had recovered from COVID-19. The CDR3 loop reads CASSLWGQGSGNTIYF. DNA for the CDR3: TGTGCCAGCAGCTTATGGGGACAAGGCTCTGGAAACACCATATATTTT.